Listed below are T cell receptor beta chains from one sample, sequenced in a study of blood T cell repertoires in COVID-19. TCRdb's copy holds only in-frame clones and misses some; the assay was immunoSEQ multiplex PCR. The repertoire holds more than 400,000 clones, with about nine tenths as singletons. The specimen sequenced was PBMCs or T cells enriched from blood (not recorded which). The receptors shown here come from a woman aged 18-29 years who had recovered from COVID-19. Both conserved end residues are part of each CDR3. The D gene is left open where the match is weak. Clone size is stated in some rows and not others, as once, few, many or a class when expanded.

d_call j_call v_call clone_size cdr3_aa cdr3_nt
- TRBJ1-2 TRBV7-9 - CASSYSSTVNYGYTF TGTGCCAGCAGCTACAGCTCGACAGTTAACTATGGCTACACCTTC
- TRBJ1-4 TRBV12-2 - CASRLVNTREEKLFF TGTGCAAGTCGCTTAGTAAACACCCGGGAAGAAAAACTGTTTTTT
TRBD2 TRBJ2-3 TRBV11-2 - CASSLVGALAGDTQYF TGTGCCAGCAGCTTAGTCGGAGCACTAGCGGGGGATACGCAGTATTTT
TRBD1 TRBJ1-2 TRBV5-6 once CASSHRDRGFYGYTF TGTGCCAGCAGCCACCGGGACAGGGGATTCTATGGCTACACCTTC
- TRBJ2-3 TRBV1 - CTSSQDKASGGGGTDTQYF TGCACCAGCAGCCAAGATAAGGCTAGCGGGGGCGGCGGGACAGATACGCAGTATTTT
- TRBJ1-5 TRBV2 - CASKSSFNQPQHF TGTGCCAGCAAGTCGAGCTTCAATCAGCCCCAGCATTTT
TRBD1 TRBJ1-2 TRBV11-2 - CASSLGRGPGYGYTF TGTGCCAGCAGCTTAGGAAGGGGGCCTGGCTATGGCTACACCTTC
- TRBJ1-3 TRBV18 - CASSPDVGQGPDSGNTIYF TGTGCCAGCTCACCGGATGTTGGGCAGGGGCCCGACTCTGGAAACACCATATATTTT
TRBD1 TRBJ1-2 TRBV15 - CATSRGTGTNYGYTF TGTGCCACCAGCAGGGGGACAGGGACCAACTATGGCTACACCTTC
- TRBJ1-2 TRBV5-5 - CASSPTGSDYGYTF TGTGCCAGCAGTCCGACAGGATCCGACTATGGCTACACCTTC
- TRBJ1-4 TRBV7-9 - CASSPGGGQGANEKLFF TGTGCCAGCAGCCCCGGGGGGGGGCAAGGGGCTAATGAAAAACTGTTTTTT
TRBD1 TRBJ1-2 TRBV6-5 - CASIRTGTANYGYTF TGTGCCAGCATAAGGACAGGTACGGCGAACTATGGCTACACCTTC
- TRBJ1-6 TRBV6-5 - CASSNGNSPLHF TGTGCCAGCTCAAACGGGAATTCACCCCTCCACTTT
TRBD2 TRBJ2-1 TRBV5-1 - CASSLRLAVNNEQFF TGCGCCAGCAGCTTGCGACTAGCGGTTAACAATGAGCAGTTCTTC
- TRBJ1-1 TRBV28 - CASSVTGRGTEAFF TGTGCCAGCAGTGTTACAGGGCGAGGAACTGAAGCTTTCTTT
- TRBJ1-2 TRBV2 once CASRSQVSNGYTF TGTGCCAGCAGGAGCCAGGTTTCCAATGGCTACACCTTC
TRBD1 TRBJ1-5 TRBV19 once CASSRDFGTGTDQPQHF TGTGCCAGTAGTAGGGACTTTGGGACAGGGACGGATCAGCCCCAGCATTTT
TRBD1 TRBJ2-7 TRBV6-5 - CASSIRQGLYEQYF TGTGCCAGCAGTATACGACAGGGGTTGTACGAGCAGTACTTC
TRBD2 TRBJ2-3 TRBV5-1 - CASSSIAGGDTDTQYF TGCGCCAGCAGCTCCATAGCGGGGGGGGACACAGATACGCAGTATTTT
- TRBJ1-1 TRBV5-1 - CASSSAGAPRGEAFF TGCGCCAGCAGCTCGGCAGGGGCTCCGAGAGGAGAAGCTTTCTTT
TRBD2 TRBJ2-1 TRBV30 - CACSSGVNEQFF TGTGCCTGTTCCAGCGGGGTCAATGAGCAGTTCTTC
- TRBJ1-5 TRBV5-5 - CASSLEGVGSIKVQPQHF TGTGCCAGCAGCTTGGAAGGAGTAGGGAGTATTAAGGTTCAGCCCCAGCATTTT
TRBD1 TRBJ2-1 TRBV7-9 - CASSRERTGANEQFF TGTGCCAGCAGCCGAGAACGGACAGGGGCGAATGAGCAGTTCTTC
- TRBJ2-3 TRBV18 - CASSPYREDTQYF TGTGCCAGCTCACCATACAGGGAAGATACGCAGTATTTT
TRBD1 TRBJ1-5 TRBV2 - CASDRGGNQPQHF TGTGCCAGCGACAGGGGAGGAAATCAGCCCCAGCATTTT